These T cell receptor beta chains were read from a single sample in a study of T cell responses to AZD1222 COVID-19 vaccine. The data were produced by immunoSEQ multiplex PCR, yet TCRdb's version contains in-frame clones alone and is incomplete. The table shows approximately 89,000 clones, with 80% to 95% occurring only once. Sequencing used peripheral blood, obtained 28 days after the second AZD1222 dose. The receptor set was obtained from an adult who received the AZD1222 COVID-19 vaccine. Both conserved end residues are part of each CDR3. Each record gives: clone size, V gene, D gene, CDR3 length, J gene, CDR3 DNA, CDR3 protein. A D gene is named only where the DNA matches it firmly. A row's size may be missing; if present it is once, few, many or a size class.

abundance: -
v_gene: TRBV11-3
d_gene: -
len: 13
j_gene: TRBJ1-1
CDR3nt: TGTGCCAGCAGCTTAATGGGGGAAACTGAAGCTTTCTTT
CDR3aa: CASSLMGETEAFF

abundance: -
v_gene: TRBV7-9
d_gene: TRBD1
len: 13
j_gene: TRBJ1-2
CDR3nt: TGTGCCAGCAGCACTACGACAGGGCCTGGCTACACCTTC
CDR3aa: CASSTTTGPGYTF

abundance: -
v_gene: TRBV11-2
d_gene: TRBD2
len: 14
j_gene: TRBJ2-1
CDR3nt: TGTGCCAGCAGCTTAGGAACTAGCGGGACTGAGCAGTTCTTC
CDR3aa: CASSLGTSGTEQFF

abundance: -
v_gene: TRBV10-1
d_gene: -
len: 13
j_gene: TRBJ2-6
CDR3nt: TGCGCCAGCAGTTCTACTGGGGCCAACGTCCTGACTTTC
CDR3aa: CASSSTGANVLTF

abundance: -
v_gene: TRBV2
d_gene: -
len: 13
j_gene: TRBJ1-3
CDR3nt: TGTGCCACCCGGCGGGGCTCTGGAAACACCATATATTTT
CDR3aa: CATRRGSGNTIYF

abundance: -
v_gene: TRBV3-1/TRBV3-2
d_gene: TRBD1
len: 14
j_gene: TRBJ2-7
CDR3nt: TGTGCCAGCAGCCAAGGATACAGGGGCTACGAGCAGTACTTC
CDR3aa: CASSQGYRGYEQYF

abundance: -
v_gene: TRBV27
d_gene: TRBD1
len: 14
j_gene: TRBJ1-1
CDR3nt: TGTGCCAGCAGTTTCCCCGGGACAGGGCGTGAAGCTTTCTTT
CDR3aa: CASSFPGTGREAFF

abundance: -
v_gene: TRBV4-1
d_gene: -
len: 15
j_gene: TRBJ1-2
CDR3nt: TGCGCCAGCAGCCAAGATACTATCACTAACTATGGCTACACCTTC
CDR3aa: CASSQDTITNYGYTF

abundance: -
v_gene: TRBV28
d_gene: -
len: 13
j_gene: TRBJ1-1
CDR3nt: TGTGCCAGCAGTTTGGTTGAGAACACTGAAGCTTTCTTT
CDR3aa: CASSLVENTEAFF

abundance: few
v_gene: TRBV18
d_gene: -
len: 16
j_gene: TRBJ1-2
CDR3nt: TGTGCCAGCTCCCTTCCGTTGACACAGAGTAACTATGGCTACACCTTC
CDR3aa: CASSLPLTQSNYGYTF

abundance: -
v_gene: TRBV28
d_gene: -
len: 19
j_gene: TRBJ2-6
CDR3nt: TGTGCCAGCAGTCCCGACAGGACCTCTTGGTTCTCTGGGGCCAACGTCCTGACTTTC
CDR3aa: CASSPDRTSWFSGANVLTF

abundance: -
v_gene: TRBV19
d_gene: TRBD1
len: 14
j_gene: TRBJ1-1
CDR3nt: TGTGCCATATCCTCGGGACAGGGGAACACTGAAGCTTTCTTT
CDR3aa: CAISSGQGNTEAFF

abundance: -
v_gene: TRBV15
d_gene: TRBD2
len: 17
j_gene: TRBJ2-1
CDR3nt: TGTGCCACCAGCGGGGGACTAGCGGGAGTTGGACGGAATGAGCAGTTCTTC
CDR3aa: CATSGGLAGVGRNEQFF

abundance: -
v_gene: TRBV19
d_gene: -
len: 13
j_gene: TRBJ1-5
CDR3nt: TGTGCCAGTAGTAGGGAGGGCGATCAGCCCCAGCATTTT
CDR3aa: CASSREGDQPQHF

abundance: -
v_gene: TRBV3-1/TRBV3-2
d_gene: TRBD1
len: 15
j_gene: TRBJ1-2
CDR3nt: TGTGCCAGCAGCCACCCGACAGGGGGCGATTGGGACTACACCTTC
CDR3aa: CASSHPTGGDWDYTF

abundance: -
v_gene: TRBV6-6
d_gene: -
len: 15
j_gene: TRBJ2-1
CDR3nt: TGTGCCAGCAGTGAGGGTGGACCATCCGGGGGTGAGCAGTTCTTC
CDR3aa: CASSEGGPSGGEQFF

abundance: -
v_gene: TRBV10-1
d_gene: -
len: 17
j_gene: TRBJ2-7
CDR3nt: TGCGCCAGCAGTGAAGGTCTAGGGGGAATTCCTACCTACGAGCAGTACTTC
CDR3aa: CASSEGLGGIPTYEQYF

abundance: -
v_gene: TRBV3-1/TRBV3-2
d_gene: -
len: 14
j_gene: TRBJ1-6
CDR3nt: TGTGCCAGCAGCCAAGGCCTCCCAGTATCACCCCTCCACTTT
CDR3aa: CASSQGLPVSPLHF

abundance: -
v_gene: TRBV12-3/TRBV12-4
d_gene: -
len: 11
j_gene: TRBJ1-1
CDR3nt: TGTGCCAGCAGAATCCACAGTGAAGCTTTCTTT
CDR3aa: CASRIHSEAFF

abundance: -
v_gene: TRBV5-5
d_gene: -
len: 15
j_gene: TRBJ1-4
CDR3nt: TGTGCCAGCAGCTTGGGGACGGTTTATGGTGAAAAACTGTTTTTT
CDR3aa: CASSLGTVYGEKLFF

abundance: -
v_gene: TRBV30
d_gene: -
len: 13
j_gene: TRBJ2-6
CDR3nt: TGTGCCGGGGACATGTCTGGGGCCAACGTCCTGACTTTC
CDR3aa: CAGDMSGANVLTF

abundance: -
v_gene: TRBV6-5
d_gene: TRBD1
len: 15
j_gene: TRBJ2-7
CDR3nt: TGTGCCAGCGGAAGCCCGGGACAGGGGTATGGTGAGCAGTACTTC
CDR3aa: CASGSPGQGYGEQYF

abundance: few
v_gene: TRBV27
d_gene: -
len: 11
j_gene: TRBJ2-2
CDR3nt: TGTGCCAGCAGTTTATTGGGGGAGCTGTTTTTT
CDR3aa: CASSLLGELFF

abundance: -
v_gene: TRBV5-6
d_gene: -
len: 15
j_gene: TRBJ1-5
CDR3nt: TGTGCCAGCAGCTCCTGGCCAGGGGGCAATCAGCCCCAGCATTTT
CDR3aa: CASSSWPGGNQPQHF

abundance: -
v_gene: TRBV5-4
d_gene: -
len: 12
j_gene: TRBJ1-3
CDR3nt: TGTGCCAGCAGCGCGGGGAGAAACACCATATATTTT
CDR3aa: CASSAGRNTIYF

abundance: once
v_gene: TRBV19
d_gene: -
len: 15
j_gene: TRBJ1-1
CDR3nt: TGTGCCAGTAGTATAATCCCAGGGTCGAACACTGAAGCTTTCTTT
CDR3aa: CASSIIPGSNTEAFF

abundance: -
v_gene: TRBV6-4
d_gene: -
len: 13
j_gene: TRBJ1-1
CDR3nt: TGTGCCAGCAGGTGGGATATGAACACTGAAGCTTTCTTT
CDR3aa: CASRWDMNTEAFF

abundance: -
v_gene: TRBV3-1/TRBV3-2
d_gene: -
len: 12
j_gene: TRBJ1-6
CDR3nt: TGTGCCAGCAGCCAAAGACGCTCATCCCTCCACTTT
CDR3aa: CASSQRRSSLHF

abundance: -
v_gene: TRBV28
d_gene: -
len: 16
j_gene: TRBJ1-3
CDR3nt: TGTGCCAGCAGTTCTGGGGGGGTTCGCTCTGGAAACACCATATATTTT
CDR3aa: CASSSGGVRSGNTIYF

abundance: few
v_gene: TRBV6-4
d_gene: TRBD2
len: 15
j_gene: TRBJ2-1
CDR3nt: TGTGCCAGCAGTGACGAATTGACTAGCGGGAGTGAGCAGTTCTTC
CDR3aa: CASSDELTSGSEQFF

abundance: -
v_gene: TRBV5-8
d_gene: -
len: 14
j_gene: TRBJ2-7
CDR3nt: TGTGCCAGCAGCTTAGAGGGGGGTTTCTACGAGCAGTACTTC
CDR3aa: CASSLEGGFYEQYF

abundance: -
v_gene: TRBV5-1
d_gene: TRBD2
len: 17
j_gene: TRBJ2-1
CDR3nt: TGCGCCAGCAGCTTGGCCCCTAGCGGGGGGTTTCACAATGAGCAGTTCTTC
CDR3aa: CASSLAPSGGFHNEQFF